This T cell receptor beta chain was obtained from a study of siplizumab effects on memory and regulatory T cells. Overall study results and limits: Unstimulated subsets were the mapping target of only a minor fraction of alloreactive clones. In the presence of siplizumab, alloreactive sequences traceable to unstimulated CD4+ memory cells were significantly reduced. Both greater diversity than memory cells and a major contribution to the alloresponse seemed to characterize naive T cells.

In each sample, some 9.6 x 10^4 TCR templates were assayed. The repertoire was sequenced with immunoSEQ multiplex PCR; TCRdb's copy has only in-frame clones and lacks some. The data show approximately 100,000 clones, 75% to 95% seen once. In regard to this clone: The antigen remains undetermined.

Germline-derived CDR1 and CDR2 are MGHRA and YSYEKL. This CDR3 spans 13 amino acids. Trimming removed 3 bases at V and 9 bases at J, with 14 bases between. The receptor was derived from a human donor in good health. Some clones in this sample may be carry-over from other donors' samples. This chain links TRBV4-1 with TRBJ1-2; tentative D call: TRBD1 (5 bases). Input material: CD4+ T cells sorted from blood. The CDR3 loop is CASSQVLGGRYTF. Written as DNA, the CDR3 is TGCGCCAGCAGCCAGGTTCTGGGGGGACGCTACACCTTC.